This T cell receptor beta chain was profiled in a study of shared T cell receptors in the human thymus. TCRdb's copy holds only in-frame clones and misses some; the assay was immunoSEQ multiplex PCR. This table has some 700,000 clones, roughly 90% appearing once. Trimming removed 8 bases at V and 0 bases at J, with 17 bases between. The CDR3 is made up of 16 amino acids. The germline CDR1 and CDR2 sequences are SNHLY and FYNNEI. The sample also formed part of further work on human thymus T cells. That report notes: The donors were infants in Finland with congenital heart defects, otherwise immunologically healthy. Thymus was obtained from resections taken during corrective heart surgery.

The chain combines TRBV2 with TRBJ2-1; no definite D call. This TCR derives from a boy in the first two years of life with a congenital heart defect. Sequenced material: thymocytes. The CDR3 is CASVPGSLSSYNEQFF. The CDR3 bases are TGTGCCAGCGTTCCGGGTAGTTTGAGCTCCTACAATGAGCAGTTCTTC.